Listed here are 6 T cell receptor beta chains from one sample, sequenced in a study of shared clonotypes between healthy human individuals. Generated by immunoSEQ multiplex PCR, the TCRdb table keeps only in-frame clones and is missing some. The sample has millions of clones, around 93% seen once. Terminally differentiated effector memory CD45RA+ cells were excluded by CCR7 positive selection of CD45RO-negative cells. The sequenced material came from naive CD8+ T cells from PBMCs. These receptors came from a man between 18 and 29 years old in good health. Some clones in this sample may be carry-over from other donors' samples.

V is TRBV19 and J is TRBJ2-2; 7 bases are shared with TRBD2. The CDR3 consists of 15 residues. Trimming took 5 bases from V and 4 from J; bases not matched to a gene: 7. Germline loops: CDR1 LNHDA, CDR2 SQIVND (reference sequence). The CDR3 DNA reads as TGTGCCAGTAGTCCCCAGCGGGGTAGCACCGGGGAGCTGTTTTTT. Encoded protein: CASSPQRGSTGELFF.

This chain links TRBV7-2 with TRBJ2-7; weak D call: TRBD2 (5 bases). V was pared by 1 base and J by 6 bases, with 16 bases between. CDR3 length equals 15 residues. CDR1 SGHTA and CDR2 FQGNSA come from the germline V gene. DNA of the CDR3: TGTGCCAGCAGCTTAGTAGTGACACCAGAGGGCGAGCAGTACTTC. It yields the protein CASSLVVTPEGEQYF.

V usage is TRBV12-5 and J usage is TRBJ1-5; 8 bases map to TRBD1. The V segment lost 1 base and the J segment 11 bases; nucleotides outside the gene matches: 4. The germline CDR1 and CDR2 sequences are LGHNT and FRNRAP. The CDR3 has 13 amino acids. This CDR3 reads CASGLAGTGAQHF. The CDR3 coding sequence is TGTGCTAGTGGTTTGGCGGGGACAGGAGCCCAGCATTTT.

This rearrangement joins TRBV14 to TRBJ1-1; the D gene is possibly TRBD1 (5 bases). Trimming pared 0 bases from V and 4 bases from J, leaving 9 bases between. Germline V gives CDR1 SGHDN, CDR2 FVKESK. The CDR3 consists of 14 residues. The CDR3 spells CASSQEDTVTEAFF. The DNA for the CDR3 is TGTGCCAGCAGCCAAGAGGACACAGTCACTGAAGCTTTCTTT.

V and J are TRBV29-1 and TRBJ1-1; D unclear. Germline V CDR1 and CDR2: SQVTM, ANQGSEA. Trimming shortened V by 4 bases and J by 0 bases, and 6 bases separated the two germline ends. The CDR3 loop spans 12 amino acids. CDR3 amino acids: CSVVAVNTEAFF. CDR3 sequence (DNA): TGCAGCGTTGTTGCAGTGAACACTGAAGCTTTCTTT.

This CDR3 is CASSLYRGLFYNEQFF. The CDR3, as DNA: TGCGCCAGCAGCTTGTACAGGGGGCTCTTCTACAATGAGCAGTTCTTC. V gene TRBV5-1 combines with J gene TRBJ2-1, with 9 positions matching TRBD1. Germline-derived CDR1 and CDR2 are SGHRS and YFSETQ. CDR3 length: 16 amino acids. Trimming took 1 base from V and 3 from J; bases not matched to a gene: 5.